A single sample is the source of the 5 T cell receptor delta chains below, sequenced in a study of gamma-delta T cells after stem cell transplantation. TCRdb called clones from the RT-PCR reads again using CATT. Of under 800 delta-chain clones in the sample, roughly 5.3% were seen once. Input material: gamma-delta T cells. Receptors originate from a human donor. It is not recorded whose cells these are; they may come from a transplant donor.

The table lists this clone with a count of one. The genes are TRDV2 and TRDJ1, with 9 bases fitting TRDD3. Per the germline V gene, CDR1 is GEAIGNYY and CDR2 is EKD. V lost 2 bases to trimming and J lost 0 bases; unmatched junction nucleotides: 15. The CDR3 is 19 amino acids. DNA for the CDR3: TGTGCCTGTGACAGGGTCCTGGTCACTGGGGGACACTACACCGATAAACTCATCTTT. Its protein is CACDRVLVTGGHYTDKLIF.

Of note for this clone: A read error likely explains why the TCRdb protein, taken from a much larger clone, differs from this DNA's translation at residue 18; the protein shown is translated from the DNA. CDR3 nucleotide sequence: TGTGCCTGTGACACGGCTTGGGGGACCGCAAGCTCCTGGGACACCCGACAGGTGTTTTTC. Amino acid sequence: CACDTAWGTASSWDTRQVFF. J is TRDJ3 and V is TRDV2; 7 bases map to TRDD3. The CDR3 contains 20 residues. Germline V gene lookup returns CDR1 GEAIGNYY and CDR2 EKD.

This clone was observed a few times. V usage is TRDV2 and J usage is TRDJ1; 10 bases align to TRDD3. V trimming: 3 bases; J trimming: 0 bases; junction bases outside the gene matches: 15. This CDR3 has 19 amino acids. From germline, CDR1 is GEAIGNYY and CDR2 EKD. The CDR3 protein is CACDWVGAGDTRNTDKLIF. CDR3 DNA sequence: TGTGCCTGTGACTGGGTTGGTGCGGGGGATACGCGAAACACCGATAAACTCATCTTT.

As to this clone: The TCRdb record carries a much larger clone's protein, which differs from this DNA's translation at residue 18; a read error is the likely cause, and the protein listed here is the DNA translation. This chain links TRDV1 with TRDJ3; 13 bases are shared with TRDD3. Germline CDR1 TSWWSYY, CDR2 QGS. CDR3 length: 24 amino acids. CDR3 sequence reads: CALGLGRLSPTGGYDSWYTRQMFF. CDR3 sequence (DNA): TGTGCTCTTGGTTTGGGTCGGCTCTCCCCAACTGGGGGATACGATTCCTGGTACACCCGACAGATGTTTTTC.

This clone was seen a few times. The chain links TRDV2 to TRDJ1, with 9 bases identical to TRDD3. The CDR3 has 17 residues. CDR1 is GEAIGNYY and CDR2 is EKD in the germline V gene. V lost 1 base and J lost 0; bases outside the gene matches: 8. In DNA form, the CDR3 reads TGTGCCTGTGACACACTTACTGGGGGACGAAACACCGATAAACTCATCTTT. Its protein product is CACDTLTGGRNTDKLIF.